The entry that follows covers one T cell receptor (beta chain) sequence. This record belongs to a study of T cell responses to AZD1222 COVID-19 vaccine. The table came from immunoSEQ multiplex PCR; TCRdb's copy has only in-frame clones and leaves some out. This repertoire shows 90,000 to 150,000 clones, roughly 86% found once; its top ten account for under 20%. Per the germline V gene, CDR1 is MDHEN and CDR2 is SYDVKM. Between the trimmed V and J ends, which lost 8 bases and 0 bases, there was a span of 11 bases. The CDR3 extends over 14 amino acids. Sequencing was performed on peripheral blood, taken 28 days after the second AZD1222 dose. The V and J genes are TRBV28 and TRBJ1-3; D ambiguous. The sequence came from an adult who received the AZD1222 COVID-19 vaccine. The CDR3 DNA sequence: TGTGCCAGCTCTTGGGTGAACTCTGGAAACACCATATATTTT. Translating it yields CASSWVNSGNTIYF.